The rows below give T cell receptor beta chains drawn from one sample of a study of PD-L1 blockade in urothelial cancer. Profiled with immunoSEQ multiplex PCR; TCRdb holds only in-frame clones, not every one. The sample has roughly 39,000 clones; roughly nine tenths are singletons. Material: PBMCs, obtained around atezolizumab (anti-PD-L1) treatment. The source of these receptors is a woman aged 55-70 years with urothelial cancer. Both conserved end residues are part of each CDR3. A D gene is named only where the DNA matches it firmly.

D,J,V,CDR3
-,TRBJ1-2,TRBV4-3,CASSPAGSGPGLGYTF
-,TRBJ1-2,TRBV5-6,CASSLAAIPRYTF
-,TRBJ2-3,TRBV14,CASSTRQFTDTQYF
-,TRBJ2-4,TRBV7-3,CASSSIGGSSKADIQYF
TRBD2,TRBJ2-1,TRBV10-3,CAISERGLAGGRSYNEQFF
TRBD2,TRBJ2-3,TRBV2,CADQAGEEADTQYF
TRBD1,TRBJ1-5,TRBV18,CASSPQGATDQPQHF
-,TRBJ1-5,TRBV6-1,CASSAGTFSNQPQHF
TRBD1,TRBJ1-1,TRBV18,CASFDKQGYREAFF
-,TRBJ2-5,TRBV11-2,CASSLGDTARGTQYF
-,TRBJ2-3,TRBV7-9,CASRQGTDTQYF
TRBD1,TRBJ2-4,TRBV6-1,CASKSGTVVNIQYF
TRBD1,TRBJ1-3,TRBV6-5,CASSPTGVGNTIYF
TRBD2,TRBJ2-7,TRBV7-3,CASSLSGTTSEQYF
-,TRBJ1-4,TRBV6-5,CASSYPGEGGKLFF
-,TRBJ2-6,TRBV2,CASSDPNSGANVLTF
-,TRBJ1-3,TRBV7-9,CASSSQGPGNTIYF
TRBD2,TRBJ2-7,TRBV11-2,CASSPTSGSRYF
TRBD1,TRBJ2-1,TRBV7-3,CASSLRDRGSYNEQFF
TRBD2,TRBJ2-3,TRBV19,CASSIFAGGPRSDTQYF
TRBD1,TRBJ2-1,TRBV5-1,CASSQKTGKAYNEQFF
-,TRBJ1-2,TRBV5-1,CASSLGRVVFDGYTF
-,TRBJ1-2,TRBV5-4,CASSLPPGDYGYTF
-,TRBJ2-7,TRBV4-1,CASSHRGGDYDEQYF
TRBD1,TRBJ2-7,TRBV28,CASSPPGQGAYEQYF
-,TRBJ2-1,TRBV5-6,CASSFEWTTIYNEQFF